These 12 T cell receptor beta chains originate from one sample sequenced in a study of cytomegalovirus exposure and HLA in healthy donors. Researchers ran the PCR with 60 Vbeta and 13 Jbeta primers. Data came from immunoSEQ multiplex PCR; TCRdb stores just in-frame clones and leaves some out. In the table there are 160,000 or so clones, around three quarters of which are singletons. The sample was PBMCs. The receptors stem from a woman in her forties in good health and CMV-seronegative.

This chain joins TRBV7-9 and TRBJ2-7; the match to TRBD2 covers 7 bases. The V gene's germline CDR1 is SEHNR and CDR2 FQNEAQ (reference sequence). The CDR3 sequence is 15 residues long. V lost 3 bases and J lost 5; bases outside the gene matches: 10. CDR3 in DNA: TGTGCCAGCAGCTTGACGTGGGGAGGGACCGACGAGCAGTACTTC. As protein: CASSLTWGGTDEQYF.

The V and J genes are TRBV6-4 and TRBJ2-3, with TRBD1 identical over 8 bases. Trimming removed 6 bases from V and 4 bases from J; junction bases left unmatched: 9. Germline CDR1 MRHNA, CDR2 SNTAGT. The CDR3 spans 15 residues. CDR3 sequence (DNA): TGTGCCAGCAGCTTGACCGGGACAGGCCCAGATACGCAGTATTTT. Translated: CASSLTGTGPDTQYF.

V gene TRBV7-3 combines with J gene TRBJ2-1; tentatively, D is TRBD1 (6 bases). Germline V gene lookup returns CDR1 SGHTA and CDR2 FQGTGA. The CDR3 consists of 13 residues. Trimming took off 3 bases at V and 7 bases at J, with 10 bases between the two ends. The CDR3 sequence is CASSLGAPNEQFF. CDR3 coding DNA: TGTGCCAGCAGCTTGGGGGCCCCTAATGAGCAGTTCTTC.

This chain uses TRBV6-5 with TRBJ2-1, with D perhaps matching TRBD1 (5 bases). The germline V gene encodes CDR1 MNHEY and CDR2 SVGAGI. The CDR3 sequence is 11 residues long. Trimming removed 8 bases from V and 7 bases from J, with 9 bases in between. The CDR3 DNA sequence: TGTGCCAGCCCAGGGTTGAATGAGCAGTTCTTC. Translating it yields CASPGLNEQFF.

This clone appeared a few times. The CDR3 loop reads CASSLPLAGGSEQFF. CDR3 nucleotide sequence: TGTGCCAGCAGCTTGCCCCTAGCGGGAGGGAGTGAGCAGTTCTTC. V and J are TRBV5-4 and TRBJ2-1, with 12 nucleotides matching TRBD2. Germline assignment: CDR1 SGHNT and CDR2 YYREEE (reference sequence). The CDR3 loop spans 15 amino acids. V lost 1 base to trimming and J lost 9 bases; unmatched junction nucleotides: 5. Full variable domain (remainder filled in from reference TRBV5-4 and TRBJ2-1): ETGVTQSPTHLIKTRGQQVTLRCSSQSGHNTVSWYQQALGQGPQFIFQYYREEENGRGNFPPRFSGLQFPNYSSELNVNALELDDSALYLCASSLPLAGGSEQFFGPGTRLTVL.

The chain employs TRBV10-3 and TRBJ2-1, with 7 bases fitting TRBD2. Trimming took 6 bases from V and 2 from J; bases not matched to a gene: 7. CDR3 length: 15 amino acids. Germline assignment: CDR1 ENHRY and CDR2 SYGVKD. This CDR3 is CAIRASGRTYNEQFF. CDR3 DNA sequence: TGTGCCATCAGGGCTAGCGGCAGGACCTACAATGAGCAGTTCTTC.

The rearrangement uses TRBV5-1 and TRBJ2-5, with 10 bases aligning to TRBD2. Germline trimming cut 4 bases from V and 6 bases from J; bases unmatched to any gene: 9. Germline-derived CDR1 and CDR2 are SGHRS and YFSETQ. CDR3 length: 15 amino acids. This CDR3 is CASSPASGSMKTQYF. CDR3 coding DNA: TGCGCCAGCAGCCCCGCTAGCGGGAGTATGAAGACCCAGTACTTC. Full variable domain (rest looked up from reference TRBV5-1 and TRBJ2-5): KAGVTQTPRYLIKTRGQQVTLSCSPISGHRSVSWYQQTPGQGLQFLFEYFSETQRNKGNFPGRFSGRQFSNSRSEMNVSTLELGDSALYLCASSPASGSMKTQYFGPGTRLLVL.

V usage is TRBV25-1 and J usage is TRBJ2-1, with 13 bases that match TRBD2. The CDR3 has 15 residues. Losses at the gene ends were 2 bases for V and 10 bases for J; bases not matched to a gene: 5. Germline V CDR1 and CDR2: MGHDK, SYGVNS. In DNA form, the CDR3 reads TGTGCCAGCAGTGAAGCGGGACTAGCGGGGTTGGAGCAGTTCTTC. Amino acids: CASSEAGLAGLEQFF.

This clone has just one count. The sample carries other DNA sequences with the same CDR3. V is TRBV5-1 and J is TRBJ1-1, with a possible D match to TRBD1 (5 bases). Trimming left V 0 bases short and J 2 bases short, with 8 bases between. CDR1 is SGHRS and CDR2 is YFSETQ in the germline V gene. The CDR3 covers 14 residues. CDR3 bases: TGCGCCAGCAGCTTGGGACAGCCAAACACTGAAGCTTTCTTT. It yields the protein CASSLGQPNTEAFF. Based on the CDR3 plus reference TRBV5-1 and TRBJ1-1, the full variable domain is KAGVTQTPRYLIKTRGQQVTLSCSPISGHRSVSWYQQTPGQGLQFLFEYFSETQRNKGNFPGRFSGRQFSNSRSEMNVSTLELGDSALYLCASSLGQPNTEAFFGQGTRLTVV.

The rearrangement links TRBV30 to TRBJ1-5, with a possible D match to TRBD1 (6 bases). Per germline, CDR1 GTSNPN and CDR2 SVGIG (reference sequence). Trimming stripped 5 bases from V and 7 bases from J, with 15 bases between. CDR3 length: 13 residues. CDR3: CAWSRGKNQPQHF. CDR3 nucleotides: TGTGCCTGGTCAAGGGGGAAGAACCAGCCCCAGCATTTT.

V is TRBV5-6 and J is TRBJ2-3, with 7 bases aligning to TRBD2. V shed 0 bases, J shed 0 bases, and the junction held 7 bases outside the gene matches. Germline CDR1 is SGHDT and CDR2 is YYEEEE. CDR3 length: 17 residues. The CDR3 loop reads CASSLEQGGRSTDTQYF. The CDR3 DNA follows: TGTGCCAGCAGCTTGGAGCAGGGCGGGAGAAGCACAGATACGCAGTATTTT.

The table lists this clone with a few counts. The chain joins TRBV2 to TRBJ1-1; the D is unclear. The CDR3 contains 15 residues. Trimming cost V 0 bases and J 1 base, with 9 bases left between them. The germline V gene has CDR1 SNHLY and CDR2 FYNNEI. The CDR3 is CASSEARVWNTEAFF. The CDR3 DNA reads TGTGCCAGCAGTGAAGCTCGGGTCTGGAACACTGAAGCTTTCTTT.